This T cell receptor (beta chain) is from a study of OX40 agonist ivuxolimab in advanced cancers. The study, taken as a whole, reports: At 0.1 to 3.0 mg/kg, clonal expansion of CD4+ and CD8+ blood T cells had occurred by week 6. Normalized T-cell clonal expansion was also low in a subset of nonresponders.

TCRdb's table, derived via immunoSEQ multiplex PCR, lists solely in-frame clones and lacks some. This table holds approximately 160,000 clones, approximately 94% found once. A note on this clone: Its antigen is as yet unknown.

Germline values: CDR1 SEHNR, CDR2 FQNEAQ (reference sequence). CDR3 length: 14 amino acids. Trimming pared 5 bases from V and 0 bases from J, leaving 8 bases between. This clonotype was sampled from an adult with an advanced solid tumor such as melanoma, head and neck, liver or kidney cancer. The sample in question was CD4+ or CD8+ T cells sorted from blood, obtained in a trial of the OX40 agonist ivuxolimab. The rearrangement uses TRBV7-9 and TRBJ1-5; D is uncertain. CDR3 loop: CASSTEGSNQPQHF. The CDR3 region has the DNA TGTGCCAGCAGCACAGAGGGTAGCAATCAGCCCCAGCATTTT.